A selection of T cell receptor beta chains follows, all from one sample in a study of lymphopenia after photon versus proton radiotherapy. TCRdb keeps only in-frame clones here, not all; method: immunoSEQ multiplex PCR. The sample lists about 55,000 clones, around 85% occurring once. The sample consisted of peripheral blood, taken from a patient treated with proton-based radiotherapy. The receptors were sampled from a man aged 60-69 years with pancreatic cancer. The CDR3 runs from the conserved cysteine through the conserved F or W. Each record gives: CDR3 DNA, CDR3 protein, V gene, D gene, J gene, clone size. D genes are given only for firm matches. Clone size appears in some rows only: once, few, many, or a class for an expanded clone.

TGTGCCAGCAGCTTGAGTGGGAGCATGATATACGAGCAGTACTTC	CASSLSGSMIYEQYF	TRBV5-6	.	TRBJ2-7	few
TGCGCCAGCAGCTTGAGGCCAAGCGCGGTTGGGGAGACCCAGTACTTC	CASSLRPSAVGETQYF	TRBV5-1	.	TRBJ2-5	.
TGTGCCAGCAGCTTGAGGGGGTCCTACGAGCAGTACTTC	CASSLRGSYEQYF	TRBV11-3	.	TRBJ2-7	.
TGTGCTAGCAGCCGCGGGACAGGGCCAGAGACCCAGTACTTC	CASSRGTGPETQYF	TRBV7-7	TRBD1	TRBJ2-5	.
TGTGCCAGCAGCGCCCGAGGGGGAGGGCCCAAAAACATTCAGTACTTC	CASSARGGGPKNIQYF	TRBV7-2	.	TRBJ2-4	.
TGTGCCAGCAGGGACCCGTATTCGGGGGACGACTATGGCTACACCTTC	CASRDPYSGDDYGYTF	TRBV27	.	TRBJ1-2	.
TGTGCCAGCAGCTTGATCGCTAGCGGGAGGGCCCCCACCGGGGAGCTGTTTTTT	CASSLIASGRAPTGELFF	TRBV5-4	TRBD2	TRBJ2-2	.
TGTGCCAGCAGCAATATACAGGGTCCCCAAGAGACCCAGTACTTC	CASSNIQGPQETQYF	TRBV14	.	TRBJ2-5	.
TGTGCCAGCAGCCAGTCAGGCTACGTTGAGCAGTACTTC	CASSQSGYVEQYF	TRBV14	.	TRBJ2-7	few
TGTGCCAGCAGCCGATCCGGGGGAACCTACGAGCAGTACTTC	CASSRSGGTYEQYF	TRBV7-6	.	TRBJ2-7	.
TGCGCCAGCAGCTTGGGCGGCCTAAGTATGAACACTGAAGCTTTCTTT	CASSLGGLSMNTEAFF	TRBV5-1	.	TRBJ1-1	.
TGTGCCAGCAGCTCCCGCACCGGGACAGGGGGCCCCGGGGAGCTGTTTTTT	CASSSRTGTGGPGELFF	TRBV11-2	TRBD1	TRBJ2-2	.
TGTGCCAGCAGTCCTCCGGGACTAGCTTACGAGCAGTACTTC	CASSPPGLAYEQYF	TRBV27	TRBD2	TRBJ2-7	.
TGTGCCAGCAGCAAACAGGGCAGGGCTAGCTCTGGGGCCAACGTCCTGACTTTC	CASSKQGRASSGANVLTF	TRBV9	.	TRBJ2-6	.
TGTGCCAGCAGCTTCATTAGACAGAAAAAAAACATTCAGTACTTC	CASSFIRQKKNIQYF	TRBV11-2	.	TRBJ2-4	.
TGCAGTGCTAGAGATTTTGAGTTTCAGTACTTC	CSARDFEFQYF	TRBV20-1	.	TRBJ2-7	.
TGTGCCAGCAGTGAAGGGCGGGGCTATAGGGAGACCCAGTACTTC	CASSEGRGYRETQYF	TRBV2	.	TRBJ2-5	.
TGCGCCAGCAGAAGCCTAGCGGGAGAAGTTTGGACCGGGGAGCTGTTTTTT	CASRSLAGEVWTGELFF	TRBV10-2	TRBD2	TRBJ2-2	.
TGTGCCAGTAGTATGCTAGCGGGAGCATCCGAGACCCAGTACTTC	CASSMLAGASETQYF	TRBV19	TRBD2	TRBJ2-5	.
TGTGCCAGCAGCTTTAGTTTTCAGTTAAGCTCTGGGGCCAACGTCCTGACTTTC	CASSFSFQLSSGANVLTF	TRBV5-6	.	TRBJ2-6	.
TGCGCCAGCAGCTCTGTAGCGGGAGGGCCCTACGAGCAGTACTTC	CASSSVAGGPYEQYF	TRBV5-1	TRBD2	TRBJ2-7	.
TGTGCCTGGAGGGGACAGGGGTACGGGGAGCTGTTTTTT	CAWRGQGYGELFF	TRBV30	TRBD1	TRBJ2-2	.
TGTGCCAGCAGTACGACAGGCCAGGCCAAAAACATTCAGTACTTC	CASSTTGQAKNIQYF	TRBV6-5	.	TRBJ2-4	.
TGTGCCAGCAGCTTAGTGACGGGGCTCGGCAAAAACATTCAGTACTTC	CASSLVTGLGKNIQYF	TRBV11-2	.	TRBJ2-4	once
TGTGCCAGCAGCTCGACCCTACCGGGACTAGGGTACGAGCAGTACTTC	CASSSTLPGLGYEQYF	TRBV7-2	TRBD2	TRBJ2-7	.
TGTGCCAGTAGTTCCCTCCGGGACACTGAAGCTTTCTTT	CASSSLRDTEAFF	TRBV19	.	TRBJ1-1	.